The 8 T cell receptor beta chains given below trace back to one sample, sequenced in a study of blood T cell repertoires in COVID-19. Using immunoSEQ multiplex PCR, the repertoire was profiled, and TCRdb retains in-frame clones only, with some absent. The sample holds 55,000 to 90,000 clones, about four fifths seen once. Sequencing was performed on peripheral blood. All receptors derive from a woman in her sixties with acute or convalescent COVID-19.

The V call is TRBV3-1 (or the pseudogene TRBV3-2), the J call TRBJ2-5; the D gene is possibly TRBD2 (7 bases). The CDR3 totals 16 residues. Per germline, CDR1 LGHDT and CDR2 YNNKEL (reference sequence). Trimming left V 4 bases short and J 4 bases short, with 19 bases between. CDR3 DNA sequence: TGTGCCAGCAGCCGAAGAGGAGGGGGGGCGGGAGAGACCCAGTACTTC. Its translation: CASSRRGGGAGETQYF.

The chain links TRBV14 to TRBJ1-2; D is perhaps TRBD1 (5 bases). Trimming stripped 4 bases from V and 8 bases from J, with 14 bases between. The CDR3 has 13 amino acids. From germline, CDR1 is SGHDN and CDR2 FVKESK. Here the CDR3 reads CASSPAGGIGYTF. CDR3 sequence (DNA): TGTGCCAGCAGCCCAGCGGGGGGGATAGGCTACACCTTC.

In DNA, the CDR3 is TGTGCCAGCAGCCCAAATGTCGGACAGGGGAGTGTAAAACTGTTTTTT. Amino acids: CASSPNVGQGSVKLFF. The chain uses TRBV9 and TRBJ1-4; 9 bases are shared with TRBD1. The V gene end was trimmed by 4 bases and the J gene end by 10 bases; junction bases not matched to a gene: 14. Looked up from germline, CDR1 is SGDLS and CDR2 is YYNGEE. The CDR3 is 16 residues long.

The J gene is TRBJ2-3, the V gene TRBV19, with no clear D. This CDR3 has 15 residues. Looked up from germline, CDR1 is LNHDA and CDR2 is SQIVND (reference sequence). The V end lost 5 bases, the J end lost 6 bases, and 18 bases lay between the germline ends. CDR3 DNA: TGTGCCAGTAGTGCCCAGCAGGCGCCTCGGGATACGCAGTATTTT. Translating it yields CASSAQQAPRDTQYF.

This clone was counted a few times. Other DNA sequences within the sample encode an identical CDR3. This chain links TRBV6-5 with TRBJ1-2, with 9 bases identical to TRBD1. The CDR3 is 14 residues long. The V and J ends lost 5 bases and 5 bases, in that order; junction bases with no gene match: 6. Germline V gives CDR1 MNHEY, CDR2 SVGAGI. The CDR3 is CASSTGGRLYGYTF. DNA of the CDR3: TGTGCCAGCAGTACAGGGGGCCGACTTTATGGCTACACCTTC.

Only one count was recorded for this clone. CDR3 residues: CASSWGGGTYEQYF. In nucleotides, the CDR3 is TGTGCCAGCAGTTGGGGCGGGGGAACCTACGAGCAGTACTTC. The gene calls are TRBV2 and TRBJ2-7, with 7 positions matching TRBD2. This CDR3 has 14 amino acids. Per germline, CDR1 SNHLY and CDR2 FYNNEI. V gave up 5 bases and J gave up 2 bases; unmatched junction bases: 6.

This clone was counted a single time. The chain joins TRBV19 to TRBJ2-6, with D maybe TRBD1 (5 bases). The V end was cut by 6 bases, the J end by 0 bases, with 15 bases between. In germline, CDR1 is LNHDA, CDR2 SQIVND (reference sequence). The CDR3 consists of 17 residues. CDR3 sequence reads: CASSLGQSSSGANVLTF. CDR3 in DNA: TGTGCCAGTAGCCTTGGACAATCGAGCTCTGGGGCCAACGTCCTGACTTTC.

V is TRBV5-1 and J is TRBJ2-3; 11 positions agree with TRBD1. The trim removed 4 bases at V and 2 bases at J, leaving 3 bases unmatched. The CDR3 sequence is 15 residues long. Germline V gene lookup returns CDR1 SGHRS and CDR2 YFSETQ. The CDR3 here is CASSRTGGSTDTQYF. In nucleotides, the CDR3 is TGCGCCAGCAGCCGGACAGGGGGCTCCACAGATACGCAGTATTTT.